In its sample, the clone carrying this T cell receptor beta chain was seen a few times. What it recognizes is unknown. V was shortened by 6 bases and J by 2 bases, with 11 bases between the two germline ends. CDR1 is LNHDA and CDR2 is SQIVND in the germline V gene (reference sequence). The CDR3 extends over 14 amino acids. The data belong to a study of T cells in Graves' hyperthyroidism and ophthalmopathy. Study findings and constraints: Blood also contained most expanded thyroid clonotypes above 0.001.

RNA transcripts were the template for amplifying TCR beta CDR3 regions. In the first-round RT-PCR of the TCR CDR3, the HTBI primer set was used. TCRdb redid the calling of the multiplex PCR reads with MiXCR, one entry per CDR3 protein. The sample contains over 650,000 distinct CDR3 sequences, less than 45% of which appear only once. This chain connects TRBV19 to TRBJ1-3; D remains ambiguous. Material for sequencing was peripheral blood or thyroid tissue (not recorded which). This clonotype originated in an adult man with Graves' disease, either hyperthyroidism or ophthalmopathy (not recorded which). The CDR3 bases are TGTGCCAGTAGCCCCGGGGTGACTGGAAACACCATATATTTT. Translated: CASSPGVTGNTIYF.